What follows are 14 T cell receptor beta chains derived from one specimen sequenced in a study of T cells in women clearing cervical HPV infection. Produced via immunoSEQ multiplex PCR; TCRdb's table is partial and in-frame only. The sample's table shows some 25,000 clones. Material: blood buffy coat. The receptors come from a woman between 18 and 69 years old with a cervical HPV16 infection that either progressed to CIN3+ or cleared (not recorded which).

The CDR3 DNA, read in part, is TGTGCCAGCTCACCACCGTCGCGGAGCACAGATACG. Translation: CASSPPSRSTDT. In full, the CDR3 reads CASSPPSRSTDTQYF. V usage is TRBV18 and J usage is TRBJ2-3; D gene uncertain. The read halts 3 residues ahead of the CDR3 end, with the missing end drawn from the germline J gene. The CDR3 totals 15 residues. Trimming took 0 bases from V and 0 from J, leaving 7 bases between them. Germline CDR1 reads KGHSH; CDR2 reads LQKENI.

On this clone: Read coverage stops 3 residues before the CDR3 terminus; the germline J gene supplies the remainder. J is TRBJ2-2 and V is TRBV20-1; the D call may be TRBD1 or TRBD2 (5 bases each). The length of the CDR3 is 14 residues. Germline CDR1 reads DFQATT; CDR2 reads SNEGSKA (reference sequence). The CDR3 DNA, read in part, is TGCAGTGCCCGAGGGAGCTCTGGGGCCAACGTG. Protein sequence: CSARGSSGANV. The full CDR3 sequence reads CSARGSSGANVLFF.

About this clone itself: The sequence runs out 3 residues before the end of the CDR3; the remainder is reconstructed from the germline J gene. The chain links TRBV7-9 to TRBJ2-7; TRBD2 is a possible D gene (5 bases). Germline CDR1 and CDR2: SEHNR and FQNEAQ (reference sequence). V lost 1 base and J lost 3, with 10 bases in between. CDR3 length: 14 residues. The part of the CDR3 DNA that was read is TGTGCCAGCAGCTTAGACGGACTTAACTACGAG. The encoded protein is CASSLDGLNYE. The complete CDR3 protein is CASSLDGLNYEQYF.

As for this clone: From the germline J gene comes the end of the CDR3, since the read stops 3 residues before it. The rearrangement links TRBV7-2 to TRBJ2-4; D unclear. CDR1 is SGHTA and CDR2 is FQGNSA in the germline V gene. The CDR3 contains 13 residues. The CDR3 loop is CASSNTAGYGQYF. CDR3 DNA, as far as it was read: TGTGCCAGCAGCAACACCGCCGGGTATGGT.

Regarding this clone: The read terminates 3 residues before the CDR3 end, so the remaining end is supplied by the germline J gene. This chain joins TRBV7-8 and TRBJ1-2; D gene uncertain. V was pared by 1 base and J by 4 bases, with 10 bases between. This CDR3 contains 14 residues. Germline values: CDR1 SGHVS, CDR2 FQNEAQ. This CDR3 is CASSLDSFGYGYTF. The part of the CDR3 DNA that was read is TGTGCCAGCAGCTTAGACAGTTTTGGCTATGGC.

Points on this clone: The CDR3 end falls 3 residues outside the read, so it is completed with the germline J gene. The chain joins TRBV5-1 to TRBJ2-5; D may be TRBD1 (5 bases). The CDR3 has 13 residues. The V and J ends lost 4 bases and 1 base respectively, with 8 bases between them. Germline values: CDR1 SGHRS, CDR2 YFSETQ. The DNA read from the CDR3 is TGCGCCAGCAGCGACCAGGGCCAAGAGACC. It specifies CASSDQGQET. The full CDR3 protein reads CASSDQGQETQYF.

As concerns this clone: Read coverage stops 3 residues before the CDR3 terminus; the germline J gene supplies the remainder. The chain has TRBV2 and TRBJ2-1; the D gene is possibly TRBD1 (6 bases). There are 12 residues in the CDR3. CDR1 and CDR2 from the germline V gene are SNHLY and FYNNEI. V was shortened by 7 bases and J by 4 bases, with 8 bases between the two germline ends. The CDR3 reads CASNRVYNEQFF. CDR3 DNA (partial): TGTGCCAGCAACAGGGTTTACAATGAG.

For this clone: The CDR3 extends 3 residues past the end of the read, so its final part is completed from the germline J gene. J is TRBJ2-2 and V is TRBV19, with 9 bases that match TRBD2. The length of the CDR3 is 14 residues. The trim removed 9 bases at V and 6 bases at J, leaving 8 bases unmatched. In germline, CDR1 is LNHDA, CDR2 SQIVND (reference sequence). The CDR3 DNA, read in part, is TGTGCCAGCGCGGGAGGGCCGGGGGCCGGGGAG. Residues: CASAGGPGAGE. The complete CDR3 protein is CASAGGPGAGELFF.

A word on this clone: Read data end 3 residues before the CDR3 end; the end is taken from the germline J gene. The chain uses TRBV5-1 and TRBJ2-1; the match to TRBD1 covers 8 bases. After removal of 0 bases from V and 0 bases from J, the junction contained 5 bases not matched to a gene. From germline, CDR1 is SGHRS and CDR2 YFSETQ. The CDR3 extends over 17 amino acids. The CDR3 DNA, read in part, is TGCGCCAGCAGCTTGGGGACAGGGCCCAGCTCCTACAATGAG. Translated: CASSLGTGPSSYNE. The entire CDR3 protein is CASSLGTGPSSYNEQFF.

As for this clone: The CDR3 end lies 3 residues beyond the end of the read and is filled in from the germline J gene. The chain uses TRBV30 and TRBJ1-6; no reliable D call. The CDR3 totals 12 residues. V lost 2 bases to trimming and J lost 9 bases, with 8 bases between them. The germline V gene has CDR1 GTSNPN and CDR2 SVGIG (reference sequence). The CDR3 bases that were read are TGTGCCTGGAGTCGGTTATTTTCACCC. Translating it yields CAWSRLFSP. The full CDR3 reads CAWSRLFSPLHF.

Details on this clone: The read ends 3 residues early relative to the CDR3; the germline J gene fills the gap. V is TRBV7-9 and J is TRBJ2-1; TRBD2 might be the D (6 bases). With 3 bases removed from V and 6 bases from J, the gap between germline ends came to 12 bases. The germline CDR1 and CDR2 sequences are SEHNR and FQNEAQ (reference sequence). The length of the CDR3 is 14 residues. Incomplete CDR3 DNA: TGTGCCAGCAGCTTTAACCAAGCGGGCAATGAG. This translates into CASSFNQAGNE. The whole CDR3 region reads CASSFNQAGNEQFF.

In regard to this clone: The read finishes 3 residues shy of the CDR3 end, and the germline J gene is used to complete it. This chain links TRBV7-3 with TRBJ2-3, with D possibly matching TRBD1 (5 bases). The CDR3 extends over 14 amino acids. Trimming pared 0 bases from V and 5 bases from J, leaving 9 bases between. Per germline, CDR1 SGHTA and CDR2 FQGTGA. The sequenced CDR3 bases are TGTGCCAGCAGCTTAACTCCTCAGGGAGATACG. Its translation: CASSLTPQGDT. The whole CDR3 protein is CASSLTPQGDTQYF. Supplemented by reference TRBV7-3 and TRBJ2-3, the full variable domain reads GAGVSQTPSNKVTEKGKYVELRCDPISGHTALYWYRQSLGQGPEFLIYFQGTGAADDSGLPNDRFFAVRPEGSVSTLKIQRTERGDSAVYLCASSLTPQGDTQYFGPGTRLTVL.

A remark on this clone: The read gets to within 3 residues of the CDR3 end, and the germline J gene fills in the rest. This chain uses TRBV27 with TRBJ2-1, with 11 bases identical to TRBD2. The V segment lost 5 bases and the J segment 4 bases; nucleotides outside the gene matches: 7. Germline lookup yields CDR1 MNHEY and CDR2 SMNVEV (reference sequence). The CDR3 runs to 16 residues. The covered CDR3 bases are TGTGCCAGCAGTCACACCGTAGCGGGAGGGTACAATGAG. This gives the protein CASSHTVAGGYNE. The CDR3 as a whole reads CASSHTVAGGYNEQFF.

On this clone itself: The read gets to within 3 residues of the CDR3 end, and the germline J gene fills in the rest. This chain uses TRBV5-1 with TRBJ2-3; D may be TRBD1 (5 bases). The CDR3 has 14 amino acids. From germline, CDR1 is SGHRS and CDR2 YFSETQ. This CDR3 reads CASSLGDSQETQYF. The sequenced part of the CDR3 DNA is TGCGCCAGCAGCTTGGGAGACAGCCAAGAGACG.